This entry lists 5 T cell receptor beta chains sequenced from one sample in a study of PD-1 blockade in mismatch repair-deficient tumors (dated by TCRdb to the late 2010s). The library was generated by the immunoSEQ multiplex PCR assay. The table comes from immuneACCESS by way of TCRdb, which keeps in-frame sequences with V and J called. Part of the clones is missing from these tables; in studies checked, under half for an unresolved V gene and the rest for unknown reasons. The table for this sample lists around 100,000 clones; 60% to 85% of them were counted only once. The biggest ten clones account for 4% to 5% of the sample. The sample was peripheral blood, taken just over 59 weeks after starting pembrolizumab. The receptors here all came from an adult with mismatch repair-deficient cancer.

The chain employs TRBV7-9 and TRBJ2-1; D not resolved. The CDR3 runs 14 residues. Germline values: CDR1 SEHNR, CDR2 FQNEAQ (reference sequence). The V end was cut by 5 bases, the J end by 7 bases, with 15 bases between. The CDR3 coding sequence is TGTGCCAGCAGCGACTTAGGGATCCTGAATGAGCAGTTCTTC. Its protein product is CASSDLGILNEQFF. The variable domain in full, with the rest retrieved from reference TRBV7-9 and TRBJ2-1, is DTGVSQNPRHKITKRGQNVTFRCDPISEHNRLYWYRQTLGQGPEFLTYFQNEAQLEKSRLLSDRFSAERPKGSFSTLEIQRTEQGDSAMYLCASSDLGILNEQFFGPGTRLTVL.

The chain joins TRBV5-1 to TRBJ2-1, with 11 nucleotides matching TRBD2. V lost 3 bases, J lost 0 bases, and 8 bases stayed unmatched. Germline lookup yields CDR1 SGHRS and CDR2 YFSETQ. The CDR3 extends over 18 amino acids. The CDR3 loop is CASSYSGRARISYNEQFF. In DNA form, the CDR3 reads TGCGCCAGCAGCTATAGCGGGAGGGCCAGGATCTCCTACAATGAGCAGTTCTTC.

The gene calls are TRBV5-1 and TRBJ2-7; D is perhaps TRBD2 (5 bases). Germline V gene data show CDR1 as SGHRS and CDR2 as YFSETQ. Trimming cost V 7 bases and J 4 bases, with 18 bases left between them. The CDR3 spans 14 residues. CDR3 residues: CASSTGTHLYEQYF. The CDR3 DNA reads TGCGCCAGCTCGACGGGAACCCATTTATACGAGCAGTACTTC.

The chain uses TRBV27 and TRBJ2-7; D might be TRBD2 (5 bases). V was cut by 3 bases and J by 3 bases, with 18 bases left in between. Germline loops: CDR1 MNHEY, CDR2 SMNVEV (reference sequence). The CDR3 covers 16 residues. CDR3 bases: TGTGCCAGCAGTTTTATTGGGTCGGGAACGAACTACGAGCAGTACTTC. The encoded protein is CASSFIGSGTNYEQYF.

The rearrangement joins TRBV2 to TRBJ2-7; 12 nucleotides agree with TRBD2. V gave up 6 bases and J gave up 1 base; unmatched junction bases: 1. The V gene's germline CDR1 is SNHLY and CDR2 FYNNEI. The CDR3 has 14 amino acids. The CDR3 DNA follows: TGTGCCAGCAGCCTAGCGGGAGGGTCCTACGAGCAGTACTTC. It is translated as CASSLAGGSYEQYF.